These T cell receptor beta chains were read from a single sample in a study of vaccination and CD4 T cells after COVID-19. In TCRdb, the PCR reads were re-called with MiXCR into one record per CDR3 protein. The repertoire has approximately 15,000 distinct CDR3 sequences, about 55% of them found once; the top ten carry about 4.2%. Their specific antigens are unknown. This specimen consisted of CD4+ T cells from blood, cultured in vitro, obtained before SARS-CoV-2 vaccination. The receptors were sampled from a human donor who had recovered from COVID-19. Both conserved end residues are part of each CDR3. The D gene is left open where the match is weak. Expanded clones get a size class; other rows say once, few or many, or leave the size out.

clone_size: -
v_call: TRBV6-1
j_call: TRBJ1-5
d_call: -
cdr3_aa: CASSEGYSNQPQHF
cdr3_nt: TGTGCCAGCAGTGAAGGATATAGCAATCAGCCCCAGCATTTT

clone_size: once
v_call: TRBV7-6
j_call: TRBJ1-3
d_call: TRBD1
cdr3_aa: CASSARDRGPGNTIYF
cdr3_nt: TGTGCCAGCAGCGCCCGGGACAGGGGGCCTGGAAACACCATATATTTT

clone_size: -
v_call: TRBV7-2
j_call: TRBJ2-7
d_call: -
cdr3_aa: CASSPSATPYEQYF
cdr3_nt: TGTGCCAGCAGCCCATCCGCGACACCTTACGAGCAGTACTTC

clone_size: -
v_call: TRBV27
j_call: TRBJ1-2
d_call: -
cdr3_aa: CASGGGSFYGYTF
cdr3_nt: TGTGCCAGCGGGGGGGGAAGTTTTTATGGCTACACCTTC

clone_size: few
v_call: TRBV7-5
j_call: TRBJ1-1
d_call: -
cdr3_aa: CISVSEARSEPAFF
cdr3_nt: -

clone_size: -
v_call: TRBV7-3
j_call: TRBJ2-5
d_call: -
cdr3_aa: CASSMSGQETQYF
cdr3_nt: TGTGCCAGCAGCATGAGCGGGCAAGAGACCCAGTACTTC

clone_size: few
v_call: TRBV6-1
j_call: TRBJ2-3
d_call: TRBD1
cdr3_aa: CASRLGTGADTQYF
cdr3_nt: TGTGCCAGCCGACTTGGGACAGGGGCAGATACGCAGTATTTT

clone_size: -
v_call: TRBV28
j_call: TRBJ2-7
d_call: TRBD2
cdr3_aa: CASRPTGGTGIYEQYF
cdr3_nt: TGTGCCAGCAGACCAACGGGGGGTACGGGGATCTACGAGCAGTACTTC

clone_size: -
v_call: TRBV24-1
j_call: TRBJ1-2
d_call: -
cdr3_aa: CATSATRGTGYTF
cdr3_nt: TGTGCCACCAGTGCCACCCGCGGGACGGGCTACACCTTC

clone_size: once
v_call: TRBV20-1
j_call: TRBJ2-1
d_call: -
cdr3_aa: CSARRYNEQFF
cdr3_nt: TGCAGTGCTAGACGGTACAATGAGCAGTTCTTC

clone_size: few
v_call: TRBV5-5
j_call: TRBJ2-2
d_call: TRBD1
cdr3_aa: CASSLTGGAGTGELFF
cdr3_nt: TGTGCCAGCAGCCTGACAGGGGGCGCGGGCACCGGGGAGCTGTTTTTT

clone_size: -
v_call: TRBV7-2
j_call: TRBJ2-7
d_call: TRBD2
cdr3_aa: CASSLGLAGEGTYEQYF
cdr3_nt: TGTGCCAGCAGCTTAGGTCTAGCGGGAGAAGGGACCTACGAGCAGTACTTC

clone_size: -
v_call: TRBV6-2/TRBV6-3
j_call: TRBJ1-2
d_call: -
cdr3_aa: CASSYSGVGRYGYTF
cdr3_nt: TGTGCCAGCAGTTACAGCGGAGTAGGGCGCTATGGCTACACCTTC

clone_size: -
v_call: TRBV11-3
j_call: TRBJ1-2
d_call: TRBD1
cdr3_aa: CASSGSGTDYGYTF
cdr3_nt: TGTGCCAGCAGCGGATCCGGGACAGACTATGGCTACACCTTC

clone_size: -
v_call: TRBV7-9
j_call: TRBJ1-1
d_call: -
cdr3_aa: CASSLAAWDTEAFF
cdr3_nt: TGTGCCAGCAGCTTAGCGGCTTGGGACACTGAAGCTTTCTTT

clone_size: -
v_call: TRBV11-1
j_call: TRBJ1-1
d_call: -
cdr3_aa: CASSQSRSAEAFF
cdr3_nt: TGTGCCAGCAGCCAGTCACGGAGCGCTGAAGCTTTCTTT

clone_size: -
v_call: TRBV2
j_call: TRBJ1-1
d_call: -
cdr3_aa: CAITVVGAFF
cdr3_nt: TGTGCCATCACAGTGGTAGGAGCTTTCTTT

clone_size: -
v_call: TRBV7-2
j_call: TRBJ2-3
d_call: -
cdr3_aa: CASSLDGPDTQYF
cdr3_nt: TGTGCCAGCAGCTTAGATGGCCCAGATACGCAGTATTTT

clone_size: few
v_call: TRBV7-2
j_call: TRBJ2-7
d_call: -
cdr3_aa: CASSLAARVVDEQYF
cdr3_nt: TGTGCCAGCAGCTTAGCGGCCAGGGTGGTGGATGAGCAGTACTTC

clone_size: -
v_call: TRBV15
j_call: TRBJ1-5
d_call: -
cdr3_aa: CATSTRQTERPQHF
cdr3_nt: TGTGCCACCAGCACTAGACAGACCGAACGGCCCCAGCATTTT

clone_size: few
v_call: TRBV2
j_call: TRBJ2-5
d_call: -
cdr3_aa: CASSVQETQYF
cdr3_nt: TGTGCCAGCAGTGTCCAAGAGACCCAGTACTTC

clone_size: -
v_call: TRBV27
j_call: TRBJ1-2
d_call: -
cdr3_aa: CASREQGANYGYTF
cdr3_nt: TGTGCCAGCAGGGAACAGGGAGCTAACTATGGCTACACCTTC

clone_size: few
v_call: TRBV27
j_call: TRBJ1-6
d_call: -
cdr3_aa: CASTEVGTWNSPLHF
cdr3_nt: TGTGCCAGCACTGAAGTCGGGACCTGGAATTCACCCCTCCACTTT

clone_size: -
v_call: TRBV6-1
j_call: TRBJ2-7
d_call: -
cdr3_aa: CASSPLGRPLSYEQYF
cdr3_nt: TGTGCCAGCAGTCCGCTTGGCAGGCCTCTCTCCTACGAGCAGTACTTC

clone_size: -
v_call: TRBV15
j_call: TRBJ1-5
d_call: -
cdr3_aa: CATSRDRHVAKPQHF
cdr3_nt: TGTGCCACCAGCAGAGATCGGCACGTCGCTAAGCCCCAGCATTTT

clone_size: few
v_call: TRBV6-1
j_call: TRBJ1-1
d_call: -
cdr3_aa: CASSGLLTEAFF
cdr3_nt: TGTGCCAGCAGTGGTTTATTGACTGAAGCTTTCTTT

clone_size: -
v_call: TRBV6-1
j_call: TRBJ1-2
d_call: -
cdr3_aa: CASSARGGRDGYTF
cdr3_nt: TGTGCCAGCAGTGCCCGGGGGGGTAGGGATGGCTACACCTTC

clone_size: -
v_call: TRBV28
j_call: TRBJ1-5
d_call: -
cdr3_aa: CASSLGQGDTQPQHF
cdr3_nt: TGTGCCAGCAGTTTAGGTCAGGGTGATACTCAGCCCCAGCATTTT

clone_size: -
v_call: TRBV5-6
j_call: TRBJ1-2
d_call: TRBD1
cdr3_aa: CASSRTGEANYGYTF
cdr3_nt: TGTGCCAGCAGCCGGACAGGGGAGGCCAACTATGGCTACACCTTC

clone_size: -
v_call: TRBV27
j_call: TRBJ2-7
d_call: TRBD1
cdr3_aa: CASSPGTVPSQQYF
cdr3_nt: TGTGCCAGCAGCCCCGGGACAGTCCCCTCTCAGCAGTACTTC

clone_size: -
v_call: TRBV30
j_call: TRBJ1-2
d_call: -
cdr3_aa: CAWTSRVGRLYGYTF
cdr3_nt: TGTGCCTGGACCTCACGGGTCGGCAGACTCTATGGCTACACCTTC

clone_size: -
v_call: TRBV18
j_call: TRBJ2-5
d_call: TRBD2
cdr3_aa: CASSPGRAAETQYF
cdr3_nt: TGTGCCAGCTCTCCAGGGAGGGCCGCAGAGACCCAGTACTTC

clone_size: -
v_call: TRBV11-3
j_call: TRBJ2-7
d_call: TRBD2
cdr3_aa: CASSSRLAGGEQYF
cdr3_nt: TGTGCCAGCAGCTCAAGACTAGCGGGGGGCGAGCAGTACTTC

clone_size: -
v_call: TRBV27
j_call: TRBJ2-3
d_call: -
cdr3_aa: CATPPRPPSDTQYF
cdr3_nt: TGTGCCACCCCCCCCCGACCTCCCTCGGATACGCAGTATTTT

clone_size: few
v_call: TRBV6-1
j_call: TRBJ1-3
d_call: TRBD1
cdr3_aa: CASSGGTVGNTIYF
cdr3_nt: TGTGCCAGCAGTGGGGGGACAGTCGGAAACACCATATATTTT

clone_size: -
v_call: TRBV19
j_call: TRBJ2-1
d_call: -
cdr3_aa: CASSIKGGEQFF
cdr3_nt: TGTGCCAGTAGTATAAAGGGTGGCGAGCAGTTCTTC

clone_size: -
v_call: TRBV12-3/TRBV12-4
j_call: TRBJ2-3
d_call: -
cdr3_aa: CASNLRRATDTQYF
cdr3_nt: TGTGCCAGCAACCTGCGAAGGGCCACAGATACGCAGTATTTT

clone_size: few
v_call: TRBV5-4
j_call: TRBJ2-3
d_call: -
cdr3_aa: CASRPGPQGNTDTQYF
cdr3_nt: TGTGCCAGCAGACCTGGGCCTCAAGGCAATACAGATACGCAGTATTTT

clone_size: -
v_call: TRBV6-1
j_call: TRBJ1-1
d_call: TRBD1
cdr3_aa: CASSPDRDLNTEAFF
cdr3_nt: TGTGCCAGCAGTCCGGACAGGGACTTGAACACTGAAGCTTTCTTT